This TCR beta chain was found in a study of T cell responses to AZD1222 COVID-19 vaccine (dated by TCRdb to about 2021). Regarding the research as a whole: TCR sequencing covered fewer than 250 trial participants: 200 to 220 given two doses of AZD1222 and 26 given two doses of MenACWY control vaccine. Trial participants were enrolled into age subgroups of 18-55, 56-69 and 70-plus years, which contained about 160, 30 and 59 TCR-sequenced participants, respectively.

The CDR3 regions of human TCRbeta chains were analyzed by immunosequencing. As for the original processing: Repertoire TCRs were matched against a reference library of SARS-CoV-2-specific TCRs generated with the MIRA antigen-specificity platform. Breadth meant the fraction of unique TCRs that were SARS-CoV-2-associated, whereas depth meant the fraction of total T cells that were SARS-CoV-2-associated. Using the MIRA data, each spike-specific TCR was assigned both to the spike region to which the TCR was reactive and to a CD4 or CD8 class. Log10-transformed breadth and depth values were compared by one-way ANOVA with Sidak's multiple comparisons tests. What TCRdb holds here is the immuneACCESS table cut down to in-frame rearrangements. Part of the clones is not present; checked against another copy, under half of the missing clones reflect an unresolved V gene, and the others are unexplained. V, J and clone size derive from that table, while D and trimming were established from the DNA sequence. The sample table shows 150,000 to 200,000 clones, and 88% are seen once. Jointly, the top ten make up about 24% of the sample.

The CDR3, from cysteine to phenylalanine, totals 14 residues. Only the CDR3 DNA stays, 42 bases, in frame from base 1. V is reduced by 0 bases and J by 2 bases, leaving a spacing of 6 bases between them. According to the germline V gene, CDR1 reads MNHEY and CDR2 reads SVGAGI. Of note for this clone: This receptor's antigen is unknown. Base qualities are not provided; no much larger clone lies one nucleotide away.

What the authors observed across the whole study: The 56-69-year group was small, and its depth increase did not reach significance, likely because of low power. CD4 TCRs associated with the vaccine covered the entire spike protein, and the dominant responses were in regions 160-218 and 743-854. Because no day 14 peak-response samples were available, the repertoires could be characterized only after the peak T cell response. Conclusions about previously exposed vaccinees are limited because only six or seven AZD1222 recipients were SARS-CoV-2 seropositive at baseline. After two AZD1222 doses, spike-specific TCR breadth and depth were significantly higher than at day 0 and than in MenACWY recipients. Epitopes outside the regions mutated in the B.1.351 and B.1.1.7 variants were reportedly recognized by nearly half of the unique spike-specific TCRs. Participants were mostly white British, with more females than males. The authors suggested clonal diversity may have been underestimated.

The sample's time point label, in plain terms: about 28 days (+/-7) after the second vaccine dose. Because spike-specific TCR depth and breadth did not differ between the two schedules, AZD1222 recipients who got a second dose at roughly 4 weeks were pooled with those who got a second dose at roughly 12 weeks. The vaccinee samples were drawn from two UK trials, COV001 and COV002, one of which was a single-blind randomized controlled phase 2/3 trial testing AZD1222 (ChAdOx1 nCoV-19) in healthy adults. For TCRbeta chain sequencing, PBMC samples were collected from trial participants at day 0 and at day 28 after the second dose.

This specimen consisted of peripheral blood, obtained 28 days after the second AZD1222 dose. This TCR was sampled from an adult who received the AZD1222 COVID-19 vaccine. The chain was built from TRBV6-5 and TRBJ2-3; TRBD1 could be the D gene, as 6 bases match. The DNA sequence is as follows: TGTGCCAGCAGTTACTCGGGGGCCACAGATACGCAGTATTTT. Translated, it reads CASSYSGATDTQYF.